The 11 T cell receptor beta chains in this list originate from one sample, sequenced in a study of long-term antiretroviral therapy in people with HIV. The assay, immunoSEQ v3.0, was run at survey level. Some clones are missing from TCRdb's copy, which holds only in-frame ones; the method was immunoSEQ multiplex PCR. The sample has roughly 29,000 clones; about 96% are singletons. The material was unsorted PBMCs, obtained 6.3 years after starting antiretroviral therapy. These receptors originate from a man aged 25 to 45 with HIV.

The chain employs TRBV6-4 and TRBJ2-3; TRBD2 matches 7 bases. Germline V gene data show CDR1 as MRHNA and CDR2 as SNTAGT. CDR3 length equals 15 residues. With 2 bases clipped from V and 6 bases from J, the junction kept 8 bases outside the gene matches. The CDR3 nucleotides read TGTGCCAGCAGTGACGGGGCGGGAGATGTGGATACGCAGTATTTT. Its protein is CASSDGAGDVDTQYF.

V usage is TRBV9 and J usage is TRBJ2-7, with D perhaps TRBD1 (6 bases). Per the germline V gene, CDR1 is SGDLS and CDR2 is YYNGEE. Trimming pared 0 bases from V and 0 bases from J, leaving 16 bases between. This CDR3 comprises 17 residues. This chain's CDR3 is CASSVGPGARGSYEQYF. The CDR3 DNA follows: TGTGCCAGCAGCGTAGGGCCAGGGGCACGAGGCTCCTACGAGCAGTACTTC.

The CDR3 nucleotides read TGTGCCAGCAGCCGACAGGGTTTTAACACTGAAGCTTTCTTT. This gives the protein CASSRQGFNTEAFF. The chain combines TRBV13 with TRBJ1-1, with 7 nucleotides matching TRBD1. The CDR3 covers 14 residues. V shed 5 bases, J shed 2 bases, and the junction held 5 bases outside the gene matches. Germline V lookup: CDR1 PRHDT, CDR2 FYEKMQ (reference sequence).

The rearrangement links TRBV6-5 to TRBJ1-1; D remains ambiguous. The CDR3 spans 15 residues. Trimming removed 0 bases from V and 0 bases from J, with 8 bases in between. CDR1 is MNHEY, CDR2 SVGAGI, per germline. CDR3 amino acids: CASSYSFRVNTEAFF. CDR3 in DNA: TGTGCCAGCAGTTACTCGTTCCGGGTGAACACTGAAGCTTTCTTT.

The V and J genes are TRBV6-5 and TRBJ2-1; 8 nucleotides align to TRBD2. The CDR3 sequence is 16 residues long. Per the germline V gene, CDR1 is MNHEY and CDR2 is SVGAGI. V gave up 2 bases and J gave up 6 bases; unmatched junction bases: 9. This CDR3 reads CASSYHPLTSGNEQFF. DNA of the CDR3: TGTGCCAGCAGTTACCACCCACTAACTAGCGGCAATGAGCAGTTCTTC.

The V call is TRBV11-1, the J call TRBJ2-7, with a tentative D call TRBD1 (5 bases). V gave up 5 bases and J gave up 3 bases, with 23 bases separating them. The CDR3 is 17 residues long. The germline V gene encodes CDR1 SGHAT and CDR2 FQDESV (reference sequence). The CDR3 DNA sequence: TGTGCCAGCAGCCCCGGGTCTATTTGGACACAATTCTACGAGCAGTACTTC. This codes for CASSPGSIWTQFYEQYF.

V usage is TRBV7-3 and J usage is TRBJ1-4; maybe TRBD1 (5 bases). The CDR3 covers 14 residues. Germline V gene data show CDR1 as SGHTA and CDR2 as FQGTGA. V was clipped by 10 bases and J by 5 bases, with 17 bases between them. CDR3 protein: CANPQGPKNEKLFF. The CDR3 DNA reads TGTGCCAACCCGCAGGGTCCTAAGAATGAAAAACTGTTTTTT.

The V and J genes are TRBV2 and TRBJ1-1, with D tentatively TRBD1 (5 bases). The germline gives CDR1 SNHLY, CDR2 FYNNEI. This CDR3 spans 13 amino acids. Trimming cost V 6 bases and J 5 bases, with 13 bases left between them. This CDR3 is CASSPGGETEAFF. As DNA, the CDR3 is TGTGCCAGCAGCCCGGGGGGGGAGACTGAAGCTTTCTTT.

The rearrangement links TRBV15 to TRBJ1-5, with D maybe TRBD1 (5 bases). V shed 4 bases and J shed 5 bases, with 18 bases lying between them. CDR1 LNHNV and CDR2 YYDKDF come from the germline V gene (reference sequence). The CDR3 covers 16 residues. CDR3 nucleotides: TGTGCCACCAGCAACACCTTAAGGGGCGGGCATCAGCCCCAGCATTTT. It is translated as CATSNTLRGGHQPQHF.

This sequence joins TRBV20-1 and TRBJ2-7; D not certain. Trimming left V 4 bases short and J 4 bases short, with 5 bases between. The CDR3 is 10 residues long. CDR1 and CDR2 from the germline V gene are DFQATT and SNEGSKA (reference sequence). The CDR3 DNA follows: TGCAGTGCTACAGCGTACGAGCAGTACTTC. Its translation is CSATAYEQYF.

This chain links TRBV5-1 with TRBJ2-5; D uncertain. The V and J ends lost 0 bases and 4 bases respectively, with 10 bases between them. Germline CDR1 SGHRS, CDR2 YFSETQ. CDR3 size: 14 residues. The CDR3: CASSLGAGLETQYF. CDR3 coding DNA: TGCGCCAGCAGCTTGGGAGCCGGTTTAGAGACCCAGTACTTC.